This passage covers 19 T cell receptor beta chains from one sample sequenced in a study of cytomegalovirus exposure and HLA in healthy donors. Both 60 Vbeta primers and 13 Jbeta primers went into the PCR. The data were produced by immunoSEQ multiplex PCR, yet TCRdb's version contains in-frame clones alone and is incomplete. The data hold some 150,000 clones, with roughly 9.6% observed a single time. Sequencing was performed on PBMCs. Source of these receptors: a woman in her forties in good health and CMV-seropositive.

J is TRBJ2-3 and V is TRBV9; no clear D. Per the germline V gene, CDR1 is SGDLS and CDR2 is YYNGEE. This CDR3 comprises 11 residues. The V end was cut by 2 bases, the J end by 5 bases, with 3 bases between. The CDR3, as DNA: TGTGCCAGCAGCGTCCGAGATACGCAGTATTTT. It translates to CASSVRDTQYF.

This clone was found a few times. The genes are TRBV5-6 and TRBJ2-2; D is unresolved. V lost 3 bases to trimming and J lost 4 bases, with 13 bases between them. The length of the CDR3 is 15 residues. The germline CDR1 and CDR2 sequences are SGHDT and YYEEEE. The chain's CDR3 is CASSYYTATTGELFF. As DNA, the CDR3 is TGTGCCAGCAGCTATTACACAGCTACCACCGGGGAGCTGTTTTTT.

This clone has only a few counts. The chain carries TRBV15 and TRBJ2-2, with D unresolved. Germline CDR1 reads LNHNV; CDR2 reads YYDKDF (reference sequence). This CDR3 is built from 15 residues. The V end was cut by 2 bases, the J end by 6 bases, with 13 bases between. The CDR3 DNA reads TGTGCCACCAGCAGAAGTGAGGTTTTGGCCGGGGAGCTGTTTTTT. Its protein is CATSRSEVLAGELFF.

The rearrangement uses TRBV19 and TRBJ2-7; maybe TRBD2 (6 bases). CDR1 LNHDA and CDR2 SQIVND come from the germline V gene (reference sequence). This CDR3 has 16 residues. V gave up 4 bases and J gave up 4 bases, with 20 bases separating them. CDR3 amino acids: CASSKGGTPLLYEQYF. The DNA of the CDR3 is TGTGCCAGTAGTAAGGGCGGGACTCCCCTCCTATACGAGCAGTACTTC.

There are a few counts of this clone. This rearrangement joins TRBV9 to TRBJ1-5, with D possibly TRBD1 on 6 matching bases. CDR3 length: 16 residues. V lost 2 bases and J lost 0, with 12 bases in between. The germline V gene encodes CDR1 SGDLS and CDR2 YYNGEE. The CDR3 here is CASSVRWTASNQPQHF. DNA for the CDR3: TGTGCCAGCAGCGTTCGATGGACAGCTAGCAATCAGCCCCAGCATTTT.

The chain employs TRBV10-3 and TRBJ2-3; 7 nucleotides line up with TRBD1. Trimming removed 1 base from V and 1 base from J; junction bases left unmatched: 2. CDR1 ENHRY and CDR2 SYGVKD come from the germline V gene. The CDR3 is 15 residues long. The CDR3 protein is CAISEWGTGTDTQYF. The DNA for the CDR3 is TGTGCCATCAGTGAGTGGGGGACAGGCACAGATACGCAGTATTTT.

V and J are TRBV6-6 and TRBJ2-3, with TRBD1 matching 8 bases. This CDR3 has 13 amino acids. Germline CDR1 MNHNY, CDR2 SVGAGI (reference sequence). V was clipped by 6 bases and J by 3 bases; unmatched bases: 2. The CDR3 loop reads CASSRTGTDTQYF. The CDR3 region has the DNA TGTGCCAGCAGCCGGACAGGGACAGATACGCAGTATTTT.

The J gene is TRBJ1-1, the V gene TRBV5-1; 10 bases fit TRBD1. The germline CDR1 and CDR2 sequences are SGHRS and YFSETQ. The V segment lost 0 bases and the J segment 1 base; nucleotides outside the gene matches: 6. The CDR3 is 17 residues long. The CDR3 coding sequence is TGCGCCAGCAGCTTGGGGGGACAGGGGTCTAGGAACACTGAAGCTTTCTTT. Its protein is CASSLGGQGSRNTEAFF. Full variable domain (rest looked up from reference TRBV5-1 and TRBJ1-1): KAGVTQTPRYLIKTRGQQVTLSCSPISGHRSVSWYQQTPGQGLQFLFEYFSETQRNKGNFPGRFSGRQFSNSRSEMNVSTLELGDSALYLCASSLGGQGSRNTEAFFGQGTRLTVV.

V and J are TRBV7-6 and TRBJ2-1, with 7 bases that match TRBD2. CDR1 is SGHVS and CDR2 is FNYEAQ in the germline V gene. CDR3 length equals 15 residues. V lost 0 bases, J lost 4 bases, and 3 bases stayed unmatched. The CDR3 DNA reads as TGTGCCAGCAGCTTAGCGGGGGGGAAGTACAATGAGCAGTTCTTC. It yields the protein CASSLAGGKYNEQFF.

This sequence joins TRBV4-2 and TRBJ2-7; possibly TRBD1 for D (7 bases). Germline V gene sequence: CDR1 LGHNA, CDR2 YNFKEQ. V gave up 2 bases and J gave up 3 bases, with 11 bases separating them. The CDR3 covers 14 residues. The CDR3 sequence: CASSQRQGGYEQYF. CDR3 bases: TGTGCCAGCAGCCAACGACAGGGAGGCTACGAGCAGTACTTC.

The gene calls are TRBV6-6 and TRBJ1-1; D might be TRBD1 (6 bases). Germline CDR1 MNHNY, CDR2 SVGAGI (reference sequence). Trimming removed 4 bases from V and 4 bases from J, with 7 bases in between. CDR3 length: 12 residues. CDR3 amino acids: CASSSGVTEAFF. The CDR3 coding sequence is TGTGCCAGCAGTTCAGGGGTCACTGAAGCTTTCTTT.

Ten or more counts support this clone. The chain has TRBV2 and TRBJ2-1; 12 nucleotides match TRBD2. Germline V gene sequence: CDR1 SNHLY, CDR2 FYNNEI. The CDR3 is 16 amino acids. J gave up 1 base and V 6 bases, and 4 bases lay outside the gene matches. CDR3 coding DNA: TGTGCCAGCAGCAAACTAGCGGGGGGTTCCTACAATGAGCAGTTCTTC. This codes for CASSKLAGGSYNEQFF. The full variable domain, its missing parts supplied by reference TRBV2 and TRBJ2-1, is EPEVTQTPSHQVTQMGQEVILRCVPISNHLYFYWYRQILGQKVEFLVSFYNNEISEKSEIFDDQFSVERPDGSNFTLKIRSTKLEDSAMYFCASSKLAGGSYNEQFFGPGTRLTVL.

This clone was counted only a few times. The chain links TRBV7-6 to TRBJ2-1; 13 bases map to TRBD2. The germline V gene has CDR1 SGHVS and CDR2 FNYEAQ. CDR3 length: 16 residues. J was trimmed by 8 bases and V by 6 bases; bases with no gene match: 10. CDR3 sequence: CASSLLAGGRRDEQFF. The CDR3 DNA sequence: TGTGCCAGCAGTCTACTAGCGGGGGGGCGGCGCGATGAGCAGTTCTTC.

The V gene is TRBV4-2, the J gene TRBJ1-4, with a weak D call TRBD1 (6 bases). There are 16 residues in the CDR3. CDR1 and CDR2 (germline): LGHNA, YNFKEQ. Trimming took off 0 bases at V and 3 bases at J, with 11 bases between the two ends. This CDR3 is CASSQDEQGPNEKLFF. CDR3 DNA: TGTGCCAGCAGCCAAGATGAACAGGGACCTAATGAAAAACTGTTTTTT.

The V and J genes are TRBV2 and TRBJ1-3; D possibly corresponds to TRBD1 (6 bases). Germline CDR1 and CDR2: SNHLY and FYNNEI. V lost 4 bases and J 7 bases, leaving 8 bases between the germline ends. This CDR3 spans 12 amino acids. Written as DNA, the CDR3 is TGTGCCAGCAGTGGTAGGGGGAACACCATATATTTT. It translates to CASSGRGNTIYF.

This clone was seen only a few times. The chain joins TRBV2 to TRBJ2-7; D may be TRBD2 (6 bases). The V end lost 8 bases, the J end lost 3 bases, and 17 bases lay between the germline ends. Per the germline V gene, CDR1 is SNHLY and CDR2 is FYNNEI. This CDR3 has 14 amino acids. CDR3 sequence: CASVPGLPGYEQYF. The CDR3 DNA follows: TGTGCCAGCGTACCGGGACTCCCCGGCTACGAGCAGTACTTC.

There are a few counts of this clone. The chain links TRBV19 to TRBJ1-3; D uncertain. The germline V and J ends were trimmed by 7 bases and 0 bases, with 7 bases remaining between them. The CDR3 consists of 13 residues. Germline V gives CDR1 LNHDA, CDR2 SQIVND (reference sequence). The CDR3 here is CASKPSSGNTIYF. Here the CDR3 DNA reads TGTGCCAGTAAGCCGAGCTCTGGAAACACCATATATTTT.

This sequence joins TRBV7-9 and TRBJ1-2; D is possibly TRBD1 (5 bases). Looked up from germline, CDR1 is SEHNR and CDR2 is FQNEAQ (reference sequence). The V gene lost 1 base and the J gene lost 8 bases, with 14 bases spanning the gap. The CDR3 is 14 residues long. The CDR3 spells CASSLERGVGGYTF. The CDR3 DNA is TGTGCCAGCAGCTTAGAACGGGGGGTAGGAGGCTACACCTTC.

This clone was counted between two and nine times. The V and J genes are TRBV9 and TRBJ2-5; D might be TRBD1 (5 bases). The V gene lost 3 bases and the J gene lost 1 base, with 13 bases spanning the gap. CDR3 length: 15 residues. The germline V gene encodes CDR1 SGDLS and CDR2 YYNGEE. The CDR3 region has the DNA TGTGCCAGCAGCGCAGGGTGGGGCAGCCAAGAGACCCAGTACTTC. Its translation is CASSAGWGSQETQYF.